This T cell receptor (beta chain) was sequenced for a study of neurological immune-mediated disorders. The table lists this clonotype with many counts. Its antigen is as yet unknown. Study-wide points: In HTLV-1-associated myelopathy, TCR clonal expansion was greatest, whereas multiple sclerosis had the least, falling below healthy controls. CDR3 amino acid sequences found in expanded clones were never shared across subjects, suggesting private repertoires in all groups.

The junction had 11 bases not matched to a gene; V was cut back by 0 bases and J by 2 bases. CDR1 and CDR2 (germline): SGHVS, FQNEAQ. The CDR3 loop spans 20 amino acids. Per sequencing run, 15-18 subjects together gave over 170 million TCR-beta sequences. From the 5' RACE reads, TCRdb called clonotypes with MiXCR, one entry per CDR3 protein. The sample lists 72,000 or so distinct CDR3 sequences, 15% to 20% occurring once. Sequences were obtained from PBMCs. This clonotype was sampled from a woman aged 40 to 49 in good health. The chain uses TRBV7-8 and TRBJ2-3, with TRBD2 identical over 13 bases. CDR3 DNA sequence: TGTGCCAGCAGCTTAGCCCTATACCTGGGGACTAGCGGGGTCACAGATACGCAGTATTTT. It translates to CASSLALYLGTSGVTDTQYF. Variable domain in full (rest from reference TRBV7-8 and TRBJ2-3): GAGVSQSPRYKVAKRGQDVALRCDPISGHVSLFWYQQALGQGPEFLTYFQNEAQLDKSGLPSDRFFAERPEGSVSTLKIQRTQQEDSAVYLCASSLALYLGTSGVTDTQYFGPGTRLTVL.